This entry is about one T cell receptor beta chain. Original handling: Nucleated cell number was recorded as an estimate derived from reference gene primer amplification. The data were produced by immunoSEQ multiplex PCR, yet TCRdb's version contains in-frame clones alone and is incomplete. V and J calls and clone size are those listed in that table; D and trimming were worked out from the DNA. The sample holds some 210,000 clones, 81% seen once. The data derive from a study of blood T cell repertoires in COVID-19. Study-wide background: Sample material is recorded as cDNA or gDNA derived from T cells, B-cell-depleted T cells, or PBMCs.

Germline V gives CDR1 SGHRS, CDR2 YFSETQ. The junction had 3 bases not matched to a gene; V was cut back by 3 bases and J by 1 base. This CDR3 contains 15 residues. The TCR originated in a woman in her 50s with acute COVID-19. The gene calls are TRBV5-1 and TRBJ2-7; 11 positions agree with TRBD1. Sequencing was done on a sample of PBMCs or T cells enriched from blood (not recorded which). CDR3 region: CASSYGTGGSYEQYF. Written as DNA, the CDR3 is TGCGCCAGCAGCTATGGGACAGGGGGGTCCTACGAGCAGTACTTC. The variable domain in full, with the rest retrieved from reference TRBV5-1 and TRBJ2-7, is KAGVTQTPRYLIKTRGQQVTLSCSPISGHRSVSWYQQTPGQGLQFLFEYFSETQRNKGNFPGRFSGRQFSNSRSEMNVSTLELGDSALYLCASSYGTGGSYEQYFGPGTRLTVT.